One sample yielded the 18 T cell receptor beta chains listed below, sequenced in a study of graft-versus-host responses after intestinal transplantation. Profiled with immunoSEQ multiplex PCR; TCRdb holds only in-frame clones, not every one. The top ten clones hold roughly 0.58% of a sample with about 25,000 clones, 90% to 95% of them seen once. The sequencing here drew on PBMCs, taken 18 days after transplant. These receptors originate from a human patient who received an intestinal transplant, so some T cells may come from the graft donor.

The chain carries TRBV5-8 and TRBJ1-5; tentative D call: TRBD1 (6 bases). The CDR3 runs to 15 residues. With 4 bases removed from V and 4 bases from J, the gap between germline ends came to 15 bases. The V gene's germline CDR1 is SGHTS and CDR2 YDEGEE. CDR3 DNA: TGTGCCAGCAGCCCCCCGACTAGGGGGAATCAGCCCCAGCATTTT. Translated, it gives CASSPPTRGNQPQHF.

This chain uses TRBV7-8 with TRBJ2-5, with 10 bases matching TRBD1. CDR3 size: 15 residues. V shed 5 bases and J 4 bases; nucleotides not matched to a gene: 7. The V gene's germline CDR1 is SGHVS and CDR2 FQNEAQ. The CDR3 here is CASSLRDRGVETQYF. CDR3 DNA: TGTGCCAGCAGCCTCCGGGACAGGGGTGTAGAGACCCAGTACTTC.

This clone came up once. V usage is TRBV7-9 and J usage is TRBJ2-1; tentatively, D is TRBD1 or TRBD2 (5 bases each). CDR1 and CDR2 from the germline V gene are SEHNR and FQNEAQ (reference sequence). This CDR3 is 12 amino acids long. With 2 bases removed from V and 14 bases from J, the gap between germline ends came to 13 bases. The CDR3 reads CASSLLGDLKFF. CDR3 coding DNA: TGTGCCAGCAGCTTATTGGGGGATCTGAAGTTCTTC. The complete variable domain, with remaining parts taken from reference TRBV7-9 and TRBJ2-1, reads DTGVSQNPRHKITKRGQNVTFRCDPISEHNRLYWYRQTLGQGPEFLTYFQNEAQLEKSRLLSDRFSAERPKGSFSTLEIQRTEQGDSAMYLCASSLLGDLKFFGPGTRLTVL.

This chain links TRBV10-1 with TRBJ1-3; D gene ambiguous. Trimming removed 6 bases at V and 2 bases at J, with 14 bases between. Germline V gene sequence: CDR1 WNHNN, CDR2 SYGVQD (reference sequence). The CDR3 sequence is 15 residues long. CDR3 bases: TGCGCCAGCAGCCCCGCGGGTTACGCTGGAAACACCATATATTTT. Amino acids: CASSPAGYAGNTIYF.

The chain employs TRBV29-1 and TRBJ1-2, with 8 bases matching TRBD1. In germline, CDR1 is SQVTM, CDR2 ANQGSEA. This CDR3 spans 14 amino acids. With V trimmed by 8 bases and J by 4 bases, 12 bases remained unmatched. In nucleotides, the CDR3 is TGCAGCATATGGGGGGCAGGGGGCCCCTATGGCTACACCTTC. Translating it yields CSIWGAGGPYGYTF.

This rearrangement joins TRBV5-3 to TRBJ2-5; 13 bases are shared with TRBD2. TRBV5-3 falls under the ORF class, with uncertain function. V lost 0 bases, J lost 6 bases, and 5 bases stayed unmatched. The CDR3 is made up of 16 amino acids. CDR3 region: CARSLGLAGGRKTQYF. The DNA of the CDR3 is TGTGCCAGAAGCTTGGGACTAGCGGGGGGCCGGAAGACCCAGTACTTC.

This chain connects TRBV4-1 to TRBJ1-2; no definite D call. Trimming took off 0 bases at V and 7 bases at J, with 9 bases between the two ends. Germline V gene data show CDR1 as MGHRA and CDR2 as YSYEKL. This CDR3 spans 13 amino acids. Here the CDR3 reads CASSQDETGGYTF. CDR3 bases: TGCGCCAGCAGCCAAGACGAAACGGGTGGCTACACCTTC.

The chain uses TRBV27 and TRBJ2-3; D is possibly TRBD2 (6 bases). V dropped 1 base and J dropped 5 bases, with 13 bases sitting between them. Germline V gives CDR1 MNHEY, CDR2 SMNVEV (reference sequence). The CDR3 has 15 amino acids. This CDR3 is CASSLFSGSKDTQYF. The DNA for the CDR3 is TGTGCCAGCAGTTTATTCTCCGGGAGTAAAGATACGCAGTATTTT.

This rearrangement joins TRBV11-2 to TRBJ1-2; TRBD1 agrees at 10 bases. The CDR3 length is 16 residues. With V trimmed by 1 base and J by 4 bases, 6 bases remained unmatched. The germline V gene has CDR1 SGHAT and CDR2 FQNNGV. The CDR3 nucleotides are TGTGCCAGCAGCTTAGTTGGGACAGGGGACGTCTATGGCTACACCTTC. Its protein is CASSLVGTGDVYGYTF. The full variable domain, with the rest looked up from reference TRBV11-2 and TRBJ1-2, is EAGVAQSPRYKIIEKRQSVAFWCNPISGHATLYWYQQILGQGPKLLIQFQNNGVVDDSQLPKDRFSAERLKGVDSTLKIQPAKLEDSAVYLCASSLVGTGDVYGYTFGSGTRLTVV.

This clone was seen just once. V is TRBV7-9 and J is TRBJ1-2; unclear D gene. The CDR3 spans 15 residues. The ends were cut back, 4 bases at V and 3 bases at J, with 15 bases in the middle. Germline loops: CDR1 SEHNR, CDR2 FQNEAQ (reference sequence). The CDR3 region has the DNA TGTGCCAGCAGCTCCACCGGGCACCTCTACTATGGCTACACCTTC. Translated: CASSSTGHLYYGYTF.

The CDR3 reads CASRSGQGVIKDTEAFF. The CDR3 nucleotides are TGTGCCAGCAGGAGCGGCCAGGGGGTGATCAAGGACACTGAAGCTTTCTTT. This chain connects TRBV7-9 to TRBJ1-1; 7 positions agree with TRBD1. Trimming took 6 bases from V and 3 from J; bases not matched to a gene: 16. Germline assignment: CDR1 SEHNR and CDR2 FQNEAQ (reference sequence). The CDR3 spans 17 residues.

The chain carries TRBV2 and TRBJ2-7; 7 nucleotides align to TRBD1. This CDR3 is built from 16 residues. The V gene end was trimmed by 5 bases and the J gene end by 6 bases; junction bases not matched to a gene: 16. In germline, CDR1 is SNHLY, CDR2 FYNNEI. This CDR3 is CASSLTVTGSTVEQYF. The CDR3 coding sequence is TGTGCCAGCAGTCTTACCGTGACAGGGTCTACGGTCGAGCAGTACTTC.

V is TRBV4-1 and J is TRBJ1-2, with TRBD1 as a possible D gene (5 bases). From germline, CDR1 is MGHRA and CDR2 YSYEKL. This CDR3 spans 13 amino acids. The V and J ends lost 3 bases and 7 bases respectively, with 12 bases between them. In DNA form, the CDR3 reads TGCGCCAGCAGCCAGACCCAGGGAGCTGGCTACACCTTC. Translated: CASSQTQGAGYTF.

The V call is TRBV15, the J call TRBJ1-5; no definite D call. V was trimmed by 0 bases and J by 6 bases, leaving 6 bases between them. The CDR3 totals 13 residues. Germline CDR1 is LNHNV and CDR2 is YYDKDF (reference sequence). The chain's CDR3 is CATSRDPPQPQHF. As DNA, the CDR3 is TGTGCCACCAGCAGAGATCCCCCTCAGCCCCAGCATTTT.

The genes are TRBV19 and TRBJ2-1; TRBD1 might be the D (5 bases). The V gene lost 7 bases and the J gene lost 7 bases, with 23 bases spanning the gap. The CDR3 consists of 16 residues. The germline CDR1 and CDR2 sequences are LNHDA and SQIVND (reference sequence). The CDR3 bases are TGTGCCAGTAAAACTCTTGGGCAGGGCACGACGAATGAGCAGTTCTTC. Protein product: CASKTLGQGTTNEQFF.

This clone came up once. As DNA, the CDR3 is TGTGCCTGGAGTGTACTCAGGGATGGGATCAATAATTCACCCCTCCACTTT. This sequence encodes CAWSVLRDGINNSPLHF. V is TRBV30 and J is TRBJ1-6, with D possibly matching TRBD1 (5 bases). The germline gives CDR1 GTSNPN, CDR2 SVGIG (reference sequence). Trimming stripped 0 bases from V and 5 bases from J, with 17 bases between. CDR3 length: 17 amino acids.

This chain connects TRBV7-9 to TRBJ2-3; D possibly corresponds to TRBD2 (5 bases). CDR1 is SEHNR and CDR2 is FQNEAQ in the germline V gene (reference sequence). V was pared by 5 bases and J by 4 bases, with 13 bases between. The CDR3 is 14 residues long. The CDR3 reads CASSGLERADTQYF. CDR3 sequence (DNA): TGTGCCAGCAGCGGATTGGAGAGGGCAGATACGCAGTATTTT.

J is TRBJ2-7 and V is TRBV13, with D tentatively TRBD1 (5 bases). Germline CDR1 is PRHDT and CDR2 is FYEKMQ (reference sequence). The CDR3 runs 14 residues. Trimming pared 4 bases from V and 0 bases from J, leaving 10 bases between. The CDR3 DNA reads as TGTGCCAGCAGCTCCTTGACAGACTCCTACGAGCAGTACTTC. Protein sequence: CASSSLTDSYEQYF. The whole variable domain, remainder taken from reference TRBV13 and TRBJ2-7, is AAGVIQSPRHLIKEKRETATLKCYPIPRHDTVYWYQQGPGQDPQFLISFYEKMQSDKGSIPDRFSAQQFSDYHSELNMSSLELGDSALYFCASSSLTDSYEQYFGPGTRLTVT.